The sequence of this TCR beta chain was determined in a study of naive and memory T cell subsets. This clonotype occurred many times. The antigen is not known. The CDR3 loop spans 15 amino acids. The germline gives CDR1 SGHRS, CDR2 YFSETQ. Trimming left V 0 bases short and J 4 bases short, with 11 bases between. Both TRBC1 and TRBC2 were covered by a beta constant-region primer of two equimolar oligonucleotides. Nested alpha and beta constant-region primers with the SP2 primer drove four PCR rounds on ligated cDNA. MiXCR, applied by TCRdb to the UMI-ligation and nested PCR reads, yields one record per CDR3 protein. Among under 150,000 distinct CDR3 sequences listed, about 20% were seen once. Study-level results: Naive repertoires, especially CD8, held a few larger clonotypes, possibly memory cells re-expressing CD45RA.

Cells stained for CD3, CD4, CD8, CD45RA, CD27 and viability were sorted into four CD45RA/CD27 subsets. Specimen: naive CD8+ T cells from blood. The TCR was taken from a human donor in good health. This rearrangement joins TRBV5-1 to TRBJ2-1, with D unclear. CDR3 protein: CASSLEADQYNEQFF. The CDR3, as DNA: TGCGCCAGCAGCTTGGAGGCAGACCAGTACAATGAGCAGTTCTTC.